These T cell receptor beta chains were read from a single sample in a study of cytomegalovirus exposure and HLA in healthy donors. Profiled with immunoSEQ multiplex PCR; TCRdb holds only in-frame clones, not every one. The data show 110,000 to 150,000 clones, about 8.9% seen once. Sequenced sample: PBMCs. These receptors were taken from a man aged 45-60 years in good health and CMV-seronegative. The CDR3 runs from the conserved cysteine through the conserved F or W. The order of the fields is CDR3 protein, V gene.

CDR3: CSVSPDRFDSPNEKLFF
V: TRBV29-1

CDR3: CASSLTTGVTEAFF
V: TRBV28

CDR3: CASSQDLSGGGRAYEQYF
V: TRBV4-1

CDR3: CSQLQGETQYF
V: TRBV20-1

CDR3: CASSQEIGEQYF
V: TRBV4-1

CDR3: CATPIQGLTYEQYF
V: TRBV5-1

CDR3: CASSLEDRVGGYTF
V: TRBV28

CDR3: CASRAWAGGSTDTQYF
V: TRBV2

CDR3: CASSQVLGRDGYTF
V: TRBV4-1

CDR3: CASSSTGQYEQYF
V: TRBV5-1

CDR3: CASSLDQGGYGELFF
V: TRBV5-1

CDR3: CASSPDRAYNSPLHF
V: TRBV6-5

CDR3: CASSLQGRAGRNSPLHF
V: TRBV7-8

CDR3: CANSRGGSTEAFF
V: TRBV28

CDR3: CASSPWGGRSKGYGYTF
V: TRBV5-8

CDR3: CASFQGTNTEAFF
V: TRBV19

CDR3: CASSPPDRNTGELFF
V: TRBV28

CDR3: CASSESSQPQHF
V: TRBV10-1

CDR3: CASSWTSGGQGEQYF
V: TRBV19

CDR3: CASSPSGTTYNEQFF
V: TRBV11-2

CDR3: CSARAGYEQYF
V: TRBV20-1

CDR3: CASSLDYRSEAFF
V: TRBV5-4

CDR3: CASSPRTSGGTGEQFF
V: TRBV7-2

CDR3: CASSETYDSYGYTF
V: TRBV6-1

CDR3: CASTRVDSHTEAFF
V: TRBV25-1

CDR3: CASSRQGAVEKLFF
V: TRBV19